This T cell receptor beta chain is drawn from a study of technical replicates of blood from several donors. Some clones are missing from TCRdb's copy, which holds only in-frame ones; the method was immunoSEQ multiplex PCR. Of 55,000 to 80,000 clones detected, roughly 93% appear once; the ten largest clones hold 0.25%. This TCR derives from a human donor in good health. Sequenced material: T cells isolated from PBMCs.

CDR3 sequence reads: CASSQDEGGANTGELFF. In nucleotides, the CDR3 is TGTGCCAGCAGCCAAGATGAAGGAGGAGCGAACACCGGGGAGCTGTTTTTT. V is TRBV14 and J is TRBJ2-2, with D possibly matching TRBD2 (5 bases). Trimming stripped 0 bases from V and 0 bases from J, with 11 bases between. Germline CDR1 SGHDN, CDR2 FVKESK. The CDR3 spans 17 residues.